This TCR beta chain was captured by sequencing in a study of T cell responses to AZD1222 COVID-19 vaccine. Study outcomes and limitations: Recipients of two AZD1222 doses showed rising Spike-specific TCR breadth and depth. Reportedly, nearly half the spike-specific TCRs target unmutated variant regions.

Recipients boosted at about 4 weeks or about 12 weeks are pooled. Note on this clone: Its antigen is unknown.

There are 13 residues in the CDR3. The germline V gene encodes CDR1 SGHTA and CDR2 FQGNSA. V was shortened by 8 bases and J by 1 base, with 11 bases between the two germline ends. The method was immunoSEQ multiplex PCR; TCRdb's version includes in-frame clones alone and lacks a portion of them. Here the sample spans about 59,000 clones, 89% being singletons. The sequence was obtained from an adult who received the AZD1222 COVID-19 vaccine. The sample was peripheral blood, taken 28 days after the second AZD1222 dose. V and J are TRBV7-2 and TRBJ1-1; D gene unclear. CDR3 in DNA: TGTGCCAGCCGTCCGGACGGGAACACTGAAGCTTTCTTT. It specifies CASRPDGNTEAFF.